This T cell receptor (beta chain) comes out of a study of cytotoxic CD8 clonotypes in ibrutinib-treated CLL. Produced via immunoSEQ multiplex PCR; TCRdb's table is partial and in-frame only. Among around 300,000 clones listed, roughly 85% were seen once. Germline V gene lookup returns CDR1 SGDLS and CDR2 YYNGEE. The CDR3 loop spans 13 amino acids. V gave up 4 bases and J gave up 6 bases, with 10 bases separating them. This TCR came from a human donor with chronic lymphocytic leukemia. This chain connects TRBV9 to TRBJ2-2; TRBD1 might be the D (5 bases). Sequences were derived from PBMCs, sampled before ibrutinib treatment. The CDR3 region is CASSPKGPGELFF. The DNA for the CDR3 is TGTGCCAGCAGCCCAAAGGGGCCCGGGGAGCTGTTTTTT. The full variable domain, in which reference TRBV9 and TRBJ2-2 provide the parts outside the CDR3, is DSGVTQTPKHLITATGQRVTLRCSPRSGDLSVYWYQQSLDQGLQFLIQYYNGEERAKGNILERFSAQQFPDLHSELNLSSLELGDSALYFCASSPKGPGELFFGEGSRLTVL.